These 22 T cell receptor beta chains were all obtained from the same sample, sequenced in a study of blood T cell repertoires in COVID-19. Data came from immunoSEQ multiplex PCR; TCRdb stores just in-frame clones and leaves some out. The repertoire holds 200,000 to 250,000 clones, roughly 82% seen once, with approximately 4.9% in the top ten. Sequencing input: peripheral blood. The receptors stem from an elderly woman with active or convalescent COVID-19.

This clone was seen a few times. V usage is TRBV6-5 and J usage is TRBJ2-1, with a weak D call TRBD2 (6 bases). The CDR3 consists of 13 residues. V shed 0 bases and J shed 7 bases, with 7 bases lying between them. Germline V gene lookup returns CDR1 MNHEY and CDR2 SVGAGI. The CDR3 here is CASSYSSGNEQFF. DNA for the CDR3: TGTGCCAGCAGTTACTCGAGCGGGAATGAGCAGTTCTTC.

The CDR3 bases are TGCAGCTCACGACCGGGACAGGGTACCTACAATGAGCAGTTCTTC. Translation: CSSRPGQGTYNEQFF. The chain joins TRBV29-1 to TRBJ2-1; 9 positions match TRBD1. Losses at the gene ends were 8 bases for V and 2 bases for J; bases not matched to a gene: 10. Germline lookup yields CDR1 SQVTM and CDR2 ANQGSEA. The CDR3 has 15 residues.

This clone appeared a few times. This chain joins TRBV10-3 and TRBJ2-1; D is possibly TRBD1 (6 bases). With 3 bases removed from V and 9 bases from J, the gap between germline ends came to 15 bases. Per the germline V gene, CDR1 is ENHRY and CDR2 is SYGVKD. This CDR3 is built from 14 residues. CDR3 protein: CAISDQRTALEQFF. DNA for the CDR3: TGTGCCATCAGTGACCAACGGACAGCTCTTGAGCAGTTCTTC.

CDR3 DNA: TGTGCCAGCAGTCTAGCGGGGGAAACCTACAATGAGCAGTTCTTC. It is translated as CASSLAGETYNEQFF. This chain uses TRBV6-5 with TRBJ2-1, with 10 bases fitting TRBD2. Per the germline V gene, CDR1 is MNHEY and CDR2 is SVGAGI. Germline trimming cut 5 bases from V and 2 bases from J; bases unmatched to any gene: 3. The CDR3 length is 15 residues.

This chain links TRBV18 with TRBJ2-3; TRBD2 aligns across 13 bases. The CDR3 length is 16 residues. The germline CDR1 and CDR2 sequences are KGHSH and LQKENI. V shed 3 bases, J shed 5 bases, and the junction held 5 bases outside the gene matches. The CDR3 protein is CASSPRLAGGGDTQYF. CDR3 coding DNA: TGTGCCAGCTCACCTCGACTAGCGGGGGGCGGAGATACGCAGTATTTT.

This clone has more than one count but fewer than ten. CDR3 protein: CSVEKTGGYGYTF. DNA of the CDR3: TGCAGCGTTGAAAAGACAGGGGGCTATGGCTACACCTTC. The V and J genes are TRBV29-1 and TRBJ1-2, with TRBD1 matching 9 bases. The V gene end was trimmed by 2 bases and the J gene end by 4 bases; junction bases not matched to a gene: 2. This CDR3 is built from 13 residues. Germline CDR1 reads SQVTM; CDR2 reads ANQGSEA. Full variable domain (rest looked up from reference TRBV29-1 and TRBJ1-2): SAVISQKPSRDICQRGTSLTIQCQVDSQVTMMFWYRQQPGQSLTLIATANQGSEATYESGFVIDKFPISRPNLTFSTLTVSNMSPEDSSIYLCSVEKTGGYGYTFGSGTRLTVV.

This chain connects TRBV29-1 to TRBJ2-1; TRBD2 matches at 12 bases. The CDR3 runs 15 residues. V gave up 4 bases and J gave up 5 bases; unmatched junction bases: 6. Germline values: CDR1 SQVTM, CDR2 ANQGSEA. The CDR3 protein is CSVAPTSGGNNEQFF. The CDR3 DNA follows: TGCAGCGTTGCGCCGACTAGCGGGGGTAACAATGAGCAGTTCTTC.

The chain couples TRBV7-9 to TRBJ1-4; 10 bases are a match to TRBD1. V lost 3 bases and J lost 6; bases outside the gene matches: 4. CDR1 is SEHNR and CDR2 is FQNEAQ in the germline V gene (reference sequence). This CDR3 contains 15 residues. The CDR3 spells CASSFGTGVHEKLFF. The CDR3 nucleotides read TGTGCCAGCAGCTTCGGGACAGGGGTTCATGAAAAACTGTTTTTT.

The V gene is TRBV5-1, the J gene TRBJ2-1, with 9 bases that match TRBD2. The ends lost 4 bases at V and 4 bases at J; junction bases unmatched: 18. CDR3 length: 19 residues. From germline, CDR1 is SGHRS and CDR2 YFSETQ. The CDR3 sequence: CASSAFGTATSGWYNEQFF. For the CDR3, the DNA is TGCGCCAGCAGCGCATTCGGGACAGCTACTAGCGGGTGGTACAATGAGCAGTTCTTC.

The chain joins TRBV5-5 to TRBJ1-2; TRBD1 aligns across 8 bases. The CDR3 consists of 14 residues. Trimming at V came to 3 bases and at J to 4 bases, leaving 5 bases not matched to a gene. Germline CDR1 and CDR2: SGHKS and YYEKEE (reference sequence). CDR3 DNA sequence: TGTGCCAGCAGCTCGACAGGGGCGGCCTATGGCTACACCTTC. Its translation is CASSSTGAAYGYTF.

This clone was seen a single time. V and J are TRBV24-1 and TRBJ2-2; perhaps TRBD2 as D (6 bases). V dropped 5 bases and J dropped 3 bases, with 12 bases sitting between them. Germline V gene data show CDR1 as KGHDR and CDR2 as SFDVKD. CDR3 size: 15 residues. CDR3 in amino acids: CATSVPGSYTGELFF. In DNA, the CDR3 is TGTGCCACCAGTGTCCCCGGGAGTTACACCGGGGAGCTGTTTTTT.

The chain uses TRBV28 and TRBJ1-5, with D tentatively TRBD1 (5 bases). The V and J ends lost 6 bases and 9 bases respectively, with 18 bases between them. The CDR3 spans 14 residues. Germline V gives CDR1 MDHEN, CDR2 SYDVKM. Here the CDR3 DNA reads TGTGCCAGCAGCCCAGGAGGGGATCATCGGCCCCAGCATTTT. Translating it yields CASSPGGDHRPQHF.

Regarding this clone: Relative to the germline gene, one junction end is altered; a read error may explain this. The CDR3 is CASSEISPGRGGF. The CDR3, as DNA: TGTGCCAGCAGTGAAATATCCCCAGGTCGCGGGGGCTTT. The chain links TRBV6-1 to TRBJ1-1, with TRBD1 as a possible D gene (5 bases). Germline V gene data show CDR1 as MNHNS and CDR2 as SASEGT. CDR3 length: 13 amino acids.

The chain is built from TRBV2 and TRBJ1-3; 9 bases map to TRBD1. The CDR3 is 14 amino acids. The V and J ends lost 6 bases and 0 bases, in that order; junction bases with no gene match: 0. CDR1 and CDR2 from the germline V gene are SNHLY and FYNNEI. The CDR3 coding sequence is TGTGCCAGCAGGGGACAGGGCTCTGGAAACACCATATATTTT. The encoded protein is CASRGQGSGNTIYF.

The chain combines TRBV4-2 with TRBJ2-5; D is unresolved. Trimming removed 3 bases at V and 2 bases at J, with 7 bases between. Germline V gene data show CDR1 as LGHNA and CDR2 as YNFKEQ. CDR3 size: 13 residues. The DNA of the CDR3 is TGTGCCAGCAGCCAGGCATCGCAAGAGACCCAGTACTTC. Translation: CASSQASQETQYF.

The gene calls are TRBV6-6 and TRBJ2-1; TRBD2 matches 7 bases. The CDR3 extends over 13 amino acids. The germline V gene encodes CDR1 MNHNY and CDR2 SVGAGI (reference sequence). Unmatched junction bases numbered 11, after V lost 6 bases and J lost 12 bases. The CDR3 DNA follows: TGTGCCAGCAGCCGGAATGCGGGGGATCCGCAGTTCTTC. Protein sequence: CASSRNAGDPQFF.

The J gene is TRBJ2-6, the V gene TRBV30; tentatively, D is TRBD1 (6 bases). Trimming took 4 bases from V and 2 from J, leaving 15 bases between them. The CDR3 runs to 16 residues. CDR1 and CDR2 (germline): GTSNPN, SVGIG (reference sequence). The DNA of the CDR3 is TGTGCCTGGATCGGCAGGGGCTCTCCTGGGGCCAACGTCCTGACTTTC. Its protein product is CAWIGRGSPGANVLTF.

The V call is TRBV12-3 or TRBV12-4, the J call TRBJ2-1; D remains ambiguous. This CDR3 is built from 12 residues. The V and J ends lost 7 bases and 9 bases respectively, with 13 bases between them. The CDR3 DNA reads TGTGCCAGCACCTTCCGTCGGGTTGAGCAGTTCTTC. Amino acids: CASTFRRVEQFF.

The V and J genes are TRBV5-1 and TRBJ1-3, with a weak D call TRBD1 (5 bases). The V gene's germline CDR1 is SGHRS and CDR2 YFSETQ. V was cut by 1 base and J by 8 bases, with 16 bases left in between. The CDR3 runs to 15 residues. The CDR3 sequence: CASSLSGRELDTIYF. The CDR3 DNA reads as TGCGCCAGCAGCTTGTCCGGCAGGGAATTGGACACCATATATTTT.

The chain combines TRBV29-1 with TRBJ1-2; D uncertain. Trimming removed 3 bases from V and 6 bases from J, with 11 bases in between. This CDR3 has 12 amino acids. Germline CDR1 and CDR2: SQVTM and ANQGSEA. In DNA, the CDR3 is TGCAGCGTTGATATGACACGAGATGGCTACACCTTC. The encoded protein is CSVDMTRDGYTF.

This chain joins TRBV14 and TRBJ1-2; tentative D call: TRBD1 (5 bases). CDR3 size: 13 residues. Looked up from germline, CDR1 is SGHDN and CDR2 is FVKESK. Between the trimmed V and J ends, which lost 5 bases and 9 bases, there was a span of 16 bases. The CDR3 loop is CASSKDKDGRYTF. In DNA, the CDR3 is TGTGCCAGCAGCAAGGACAAGGACGGGCGCTACACCTTC.

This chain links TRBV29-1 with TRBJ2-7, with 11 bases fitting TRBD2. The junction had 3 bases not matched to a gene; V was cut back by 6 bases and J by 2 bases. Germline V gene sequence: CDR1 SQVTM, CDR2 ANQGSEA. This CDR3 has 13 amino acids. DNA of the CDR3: TGCAGCGTCGGTAGCGGGAGGGCCTACGAGCAGTACTTC. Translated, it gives CSVGSGRAYEQYF.